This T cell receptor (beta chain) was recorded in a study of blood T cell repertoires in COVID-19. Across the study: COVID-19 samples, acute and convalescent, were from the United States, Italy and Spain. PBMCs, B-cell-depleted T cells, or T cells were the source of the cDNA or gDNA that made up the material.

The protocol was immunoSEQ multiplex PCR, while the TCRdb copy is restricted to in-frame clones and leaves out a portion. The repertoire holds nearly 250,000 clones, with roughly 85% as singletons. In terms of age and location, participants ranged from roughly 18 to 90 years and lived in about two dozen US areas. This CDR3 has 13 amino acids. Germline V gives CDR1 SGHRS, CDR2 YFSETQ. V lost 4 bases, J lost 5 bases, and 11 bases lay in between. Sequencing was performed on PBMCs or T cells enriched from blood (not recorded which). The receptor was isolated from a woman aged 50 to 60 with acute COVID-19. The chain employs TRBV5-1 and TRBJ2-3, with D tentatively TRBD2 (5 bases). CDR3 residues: CASSGPEGDTQYF. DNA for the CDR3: TGCGCCAGCAGCGGCCCAGAGGGAGATACGCAGTATTTT.